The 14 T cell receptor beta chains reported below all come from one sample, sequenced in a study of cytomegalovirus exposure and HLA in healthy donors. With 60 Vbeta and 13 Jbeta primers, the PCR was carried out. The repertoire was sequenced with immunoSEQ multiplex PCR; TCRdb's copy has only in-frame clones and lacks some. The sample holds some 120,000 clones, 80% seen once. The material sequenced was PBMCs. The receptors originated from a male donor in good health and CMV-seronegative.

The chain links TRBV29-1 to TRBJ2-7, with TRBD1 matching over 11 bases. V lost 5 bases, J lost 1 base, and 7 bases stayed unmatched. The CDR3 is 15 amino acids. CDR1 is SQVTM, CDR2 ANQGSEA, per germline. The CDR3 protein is CSVSSGTGGSYEQYF. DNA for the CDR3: TGCAGCGTTTCCTCCGGGACAGGGGGTTCCTACGAGCAGTACTTC.

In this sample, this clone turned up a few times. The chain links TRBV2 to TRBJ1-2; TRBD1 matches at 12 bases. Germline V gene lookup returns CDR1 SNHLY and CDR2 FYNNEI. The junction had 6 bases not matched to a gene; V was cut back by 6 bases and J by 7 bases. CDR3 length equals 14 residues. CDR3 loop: CASSRDRGQGGYTF. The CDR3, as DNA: TGTGCCAGCAGCCGGGACAGGGGGCAGGGTGGCTACACCTTC.

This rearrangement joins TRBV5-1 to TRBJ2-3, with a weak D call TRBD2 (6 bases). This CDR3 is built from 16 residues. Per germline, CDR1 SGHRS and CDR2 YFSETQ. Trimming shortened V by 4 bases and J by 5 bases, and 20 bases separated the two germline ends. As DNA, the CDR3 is TGCGCCAGCAGCCCGAATAGCGGCCTGGGGGAAGATACGCAGTATTTT. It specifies CASSPNSGLGEDTQYF.

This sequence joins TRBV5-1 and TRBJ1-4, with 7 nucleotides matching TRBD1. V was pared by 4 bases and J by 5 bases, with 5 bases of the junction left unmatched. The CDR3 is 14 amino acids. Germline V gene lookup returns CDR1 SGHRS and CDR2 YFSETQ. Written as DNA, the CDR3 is TGCGCCAGCAGCCCAGGGACAGACAATGAAAAACTGTTTTTT. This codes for CASSPGTDNEKLFF.

This chain's CDR3 is CASRQDRGDNEQFF. The CDR3 DNA sequence: TGTGCCAGCAGACAAGACAGGGGGGACAATGAGCAGTTCTTC. The chain combines TRBV28 with TRBJ2-1, with 9 bases identical to TRBD1. The CDR3 sequence is 14 residues long. V shed 6 bases and J 5 bases; nucleotides not matched to a gene: 5. Per germline, CDR1 MDHEN and CDR2 SYDVKM.

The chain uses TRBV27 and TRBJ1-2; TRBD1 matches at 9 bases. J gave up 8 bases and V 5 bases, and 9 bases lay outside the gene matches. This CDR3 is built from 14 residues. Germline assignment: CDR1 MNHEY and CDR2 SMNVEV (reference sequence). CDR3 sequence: CASSTGTGRGGYTF. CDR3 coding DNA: TGTGCCAGCAGTACCGGGACAGGGAGGGGAGGCTACACCTTC.

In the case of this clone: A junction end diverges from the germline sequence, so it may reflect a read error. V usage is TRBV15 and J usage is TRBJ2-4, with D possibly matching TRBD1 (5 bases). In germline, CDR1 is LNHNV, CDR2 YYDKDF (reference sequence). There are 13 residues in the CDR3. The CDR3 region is CATSSGAQNSQYF. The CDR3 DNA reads TGTGCCACCAGCAGTGGGGCGCAAAACAGTCAGTACTTC.

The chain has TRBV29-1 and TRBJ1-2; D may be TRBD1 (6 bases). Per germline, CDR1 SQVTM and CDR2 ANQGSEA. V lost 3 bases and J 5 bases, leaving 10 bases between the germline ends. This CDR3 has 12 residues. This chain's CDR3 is CSVEFQGYGYTF. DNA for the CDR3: TGCAGCGTTGAGTTCCAGGGGTATGGCTACACCTTC.

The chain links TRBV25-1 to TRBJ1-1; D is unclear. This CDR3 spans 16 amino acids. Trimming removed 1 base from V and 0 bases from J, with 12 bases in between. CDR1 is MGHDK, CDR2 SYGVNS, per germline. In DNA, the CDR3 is TGTGCCAGCAGTGAATCGAGACTGAGCCTGAACACTGAAGCTTTCTTT. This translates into CASSESRLSLNTEAFF.

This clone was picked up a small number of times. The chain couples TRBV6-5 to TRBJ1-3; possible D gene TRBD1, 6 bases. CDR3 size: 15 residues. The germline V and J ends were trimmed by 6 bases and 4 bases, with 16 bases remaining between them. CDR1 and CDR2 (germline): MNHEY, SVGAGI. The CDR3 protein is CASSNDRLGGNTIYF. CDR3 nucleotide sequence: TGTGCCAGCAGCAACGACAGGCTCGGCGGAAACACCATATATTTT.

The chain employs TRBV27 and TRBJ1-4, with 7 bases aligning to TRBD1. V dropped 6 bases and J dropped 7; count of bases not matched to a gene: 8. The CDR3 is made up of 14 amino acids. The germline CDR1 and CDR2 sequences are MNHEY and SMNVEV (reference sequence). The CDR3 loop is CASRKQGRTEKLFF. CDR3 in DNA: TGTGCCAGCAGAAAACAGGGGAGGACTGAAAAACTGTTTTTT.

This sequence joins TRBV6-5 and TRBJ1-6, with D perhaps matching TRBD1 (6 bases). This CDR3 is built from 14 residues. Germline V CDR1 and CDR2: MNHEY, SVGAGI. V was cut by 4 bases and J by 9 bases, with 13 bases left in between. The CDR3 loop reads CASSFSGDRSPLHF. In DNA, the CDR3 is TGTGCCAGCAGTTTTTCAGGGGATCGTTCACCCCTCCACTTT.

CDR3: CASVDGARWPYEQYF. DNA of the CDR3: TGTGCCAGCGTCGATGGGGCCCGGTGGCCCTACGAGCAGTACTTC. This sequence joins TRBV5-6 and TRBJ2-7; TRBD1 might be the D (5 bases). V gave up 7 bases and J gave up 2 bases, with 19 bases separating them. This CDR3 contains 15 residues. CDR1 is SGHDT, CDR2 YYEEEE, per germline.

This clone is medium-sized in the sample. Here the CDR3 reads CARSPKSGVGEKLFF. CDR3 bases: TGTGCCAGAAGCCCCAAGAGCGGGGTAGGTGAAAAACTGTTTTTT. The chain joins TRBV5-3 to TRBJ1-4; D is undetermined. TRBV5-3 belongs to the ORF category, with a function that is uncertain. The CDR3 loop spans 15 amino acids. V was clipped by 4 bases and J by 7 bases, with 17 bases between them.